This TCR beta chain was identified during a study of CD8 T cell repertoires and HIV-1 epitope variants. Study background: Twenty-five autologous and known Gag and Nef epitope variant peptides each stimulated T cells separately.

Produced via immunoSEQ multiplex PCR; TCRdb's table is partial and in-frame only. Of fewer than 7,000 clones in the sample, around three fifths were seen once. The germline CDR1 and CDR2 sequences are MRHNA and SNTAGT. CDR3 length equals 13 residues. Trimming pared 4 bases from V and 3 bases from J, leaving 9 bases between. This clone came up once. Its antigen is undetermined. The specimen sequenced was cultured CD8+ T cells derived from PBMCs. This chain joins TRBV6-4 and TRBJ1-1; D might be TRBD1 (5 bases). The receptor was derived from a male donor with HIV. The CDR3 reads CASSVGQDTEAFF. The CDR3 nucleotides read TGTGCCAGCAGTGTCGGACAAGACACTGAAGCTTTCTTT.